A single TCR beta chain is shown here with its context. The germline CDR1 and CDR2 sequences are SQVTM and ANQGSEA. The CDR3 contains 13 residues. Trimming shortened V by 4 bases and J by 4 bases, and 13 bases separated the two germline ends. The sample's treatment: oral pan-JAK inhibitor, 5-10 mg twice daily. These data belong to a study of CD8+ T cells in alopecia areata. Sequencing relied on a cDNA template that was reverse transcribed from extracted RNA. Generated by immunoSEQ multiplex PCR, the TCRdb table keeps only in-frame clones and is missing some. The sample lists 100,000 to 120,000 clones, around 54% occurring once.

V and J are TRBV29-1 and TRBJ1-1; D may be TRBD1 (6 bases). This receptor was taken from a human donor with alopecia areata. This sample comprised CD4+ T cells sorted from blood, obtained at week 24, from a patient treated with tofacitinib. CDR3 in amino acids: CSVASGGGTEAFF. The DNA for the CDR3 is TGCAGCGTTGCCAGCGGGGGCGGCACTGAAGCTTTCTTT.